This T cell receptor (beta chain) was found in a study of T cell responses to AZD1222 COVID-19 vaccine. Study at large: Recipients boosted at about 4 weeks or about 12 weeks are pooled. Study findings and constraints: The study found vaccine-associated CD4 TCRs spanning spike, dominant at 160-218 and 743-854. Receipt of two AZD1222 doses was followed by a rise in Spike-specific TCR breadth and depth. Among the donors, most were white British and more were female, and clonal diversity was possibly underestimated.

Method: immunoSEQ multiplex PCR; TCRdb's copy keeps in-frame clones and lacks some. The profile shows about 150,000 clones, 80% to 90% of them singletons. Germline V gives CDR1 SGHRS, CDR2 YFSETQ. V lost 3 bases and J lost 3, with 0 bases in between. This CDR3 comprises 11 residues. Notes on this clone: Antigen specificity is unknown.

The rearrangement uses TRBV5-1 and TRBJ2-2; D remains ambiguous. This receptor was taken from an adult in good health. This sample comprised peripheral blood, obtained on day 0 of AZD1222 vaccination. CDR3 sequence: CASSYTGELFF. Here the CDR3 DNA reads TGCGCCAGCAGCTACACCGGGGAGCTGTTTTTT.